This T cell receptor (beta chain) comes out of a study of T-cell reconstitution after alpha-beta-depleted transplantation in children. Unique molecular identifiers tagged the TCRbeta library. TCRdb redid the calling of the PCR reads with MiXCR, one entry per CDR3 protein. The sample records some 500,000 distinct CDR3 sequences, approximately 29% being singletons. Germline CDR1 MDHEN, CDR2 SYDVKM. Trimming shortened V by 10 bases and J by 6 bases, and 6 bases separated the two germline ends. CDR3 length equals 9 residues. The specimen comprised PBMCs from the stem cell graft donor, sampled from the stem cell graft. The TCR sequence derives from a human donor who donated a stem cell graft to a child with aplastic anemia. This rearrangement joins TRBV28 to TRBJ1-2; D is unresolved. CDR3 in DNA: TGTGCCACCGGTCATGGCTACACCTTC. Encoded protein: CATGHGYTF.